Below, 10 T cell receptor beta chains from the same sample are listed, as sequenced in a study of OX40 agonist ivuxolimab in advanced cancers. Profiled with immunoSEQ multiplex PCR; TCRdb holds only in-frame clones, not every one. This sample has approximately 64,000 clones, with approximately 90% found just once. This specimen was CD4+ or CD8+ T cells sorted from blood, taken in a trial of the OX40 agonist ivuxolimab. These receptors originate from an adult with an advanced solid tumor such as melanoma, head and neck, liver or kidney cancer.

V and J are TRBV28 and TRBJ1-2; TRBD1 matches 7 bases. The CDR3 spans 13 residues. J lost 8 bases, V lost 5 bases, and 8 bases had no gene match. Germline CDR1 and CDR2: MDHEN and SYDVKM. The CDR3 here is CASSTIQGRGYTF. The CDR3 bases are TGTGCCAGCAGTACGATACAGGGGAGGGGCTACACCTTC.

The chain couples TRBV29-1 to TRBJ2-3; 9 nucleotides align to TRBD2. CDR1 SQVTM and CDR2 ANQGSEA come from the germline V gene. The CDR3 covers 15 residues. J was trimmed by 4 bases and V by 4 bases; bases with no gene match: 9. The CDR3 protein is CSVGPGLAGADTQYF. For the CDR3, the DNA is TGCAGCGTTGGGCCGGGACTAGCAGGGGCAGATACGCAGTATTTT.

This clone appeared once. The J gene is TRBJ1-4, the V gene TRBV19, with D hard to call. The CDR3 consists of 16 residues. Germline CDR1 reads LNHDA; CDR2 reads SQIVND (reference sequence). Between the trimmed V and J ends, which lost 4 bases and 0 bases, there was a span of 12 bases. The CDR3 DNA sequence: TGTGCCAGTAGTAACACCTGGGATGCAACTAATGAAAAACTGTTTTTT. Protein: CASSNTWDATNEKLFF. Looking up the rest from reference TRBV19 and TRBJ1-4 gives the full variable domain: DGGITQSPKYLFRKEGQNVTLSCEQNLNHDAMYWYRQDPGQGLRLIYYSQIVNDFQKGDIAEGYSVSREKKESFPLTVTSAQKNPTAFYLCASSNTWDATNEKLFFGSGTQLSVL.

The chain uses TRBV4-2 and TRBJ1-5; 8 bases agree with TRBD1. The V gene's germline CDR1 is LGHNA and CDR2 YNFKEQ. The CDR3 runs 16 residues. With 0 bases clipped from V and 2 bases from J, the junction kept 3 bases outside the gene matches. The CDR3 sequence: CASSQDVQGGNQPQHF. CDR3 sequence (DNA): TGTGCCAGCAGCCAAGATGTACAGGGGGGCAATCAGCCCCAGCATTTT.

CDR3 amino acids: CASSRPSSGNTIYF. CDR3 nucleotides: TGTGCCAGCAGCCGACCCAGCTCTGGAAACACCATATATTTT. This chain joins TRBV14 and TRBJ1-3; no clear D. V was trimmed by 4 bases and J by 0 bases, leaving 7 bases between them. CDR3 length: 14 residues. Looked up from germline, CDR1 is SGHDN and CDR2 is FVKESK.

In regard to this clone: The same CDR3 can be traced to other DNA sequences in this sample. The chain carries TRBV14 and TRBJ2-7, with no clear D. The V end lost 1 base, the J end lost 4 bases, and 11 bases lay between the germline ends. The CDR3 has 14 amino acids. Germline V gives CDR1 SGHDN, CDR2 FVKESK. The CDR3 nucleotides are TGTGCCAGCAGCCAAGGAGTTCTCCCTTACGAGCAGTACTTC. It is translated as CASSQGVLPYEQYF.

This rearrangement joins TRBV28 to TRBJ2-3; D may be TRBD1 or TRBD2 (6 bases each). The CDR3 is 14 amino acids. With 4 bases removed from V and 8 bases from J, the gap between germline ends came to 16 bases. Germline assignment: CDR1 MDHEN and CDR2 SYDVKM. CDR3 bases: TGTGCCAGCAGTTCAAATGGCAGGGGAGGTACGCAGTATTTT. The encoded protein is CASSSNGRGGTQYF.

The chain carries TRBV19 and TRBJ1-5; D not certain. Trimming removed 6 bases from V and 4 bases from J, with 10 bases in between. The CDR3 has 13 amino acids. Germline CDR1 LNHDA, CDR2 SQIVND (reference sequence). The CDR3 DNA reads as TGTGCCAGTAGACCGGACCTTAATCAGCCCCAGCATTTT. As protein: CASRPDLNQPQHF.

The chain recombines TRBV11-2 with TRBJ2-7; possible D gene TRBD1, 5 bases. The V end was cut by 5 bases, the J end by 2 bases, with 16 bases between. Germline loops: CDR1 SGHAT, CDR2 FQNNGV. The CDR3 is 15 residues long. CDR3 sequence (DNA): TGTGCCAGCAGCGTCGTACAGGTCTCGGCCTACGAGCAGTACTTC. Its translation is CASSVVQVSAYEQYF.

The rearrangement joins TRBV28 to TRBJ2-7; 8 nucleotides line up with TRBD2. The CDR3 length is 14 residues. V trimming: 7 bases; J trimming: 2 bases; junction bases outside the gene matches: 7. Per the germline V gene, CDR1 is MDHEN and CDR2 is SYDVKM. CDR3 DNA sequence: TGTGCCAGCACTTCAAGCGGGAGCGCCTACGAGCAGTACTTC. It encodes CASTSSGSAYEQYF.